This TCR beta chain was obtained from a study of cytomegalovirus exposure and HLA in healthy donors. Broader study findings: According to a later analysis, TCR clusters from the first cohort tended to co-occur in the 90 to 150 validation repertoires.

Trimming took 0 bases from V and 8 from J; bases not matched to a gene: 23. The CDR3 is made up of 20 amino acids. Germline V gives CDR1 LGHNA, CDR2 YNFKEQ. Comment on this clone: Its cognate antigen is unknown.

This table comes from immunoSEQ multiplex PCR, and its TCRdb copy is limited to in-frame clones, with some not included. The profile shows some 210,000 clones, 75% to 90% of them singletons. V and J are TRBV4-2 and TRBJ2-3, with 7 bases that match TRBD2. The sequence derives from a woman younger than 35 in good health and CMV-seronegative. Sequenced input: PBMCs. The CDR3 DNA reads as TGTGCCAGCAGCCAAGATTTGTCTCGAGCGGGACGCCGTCGTTTCAGTACGCAGTATTTT. It codes for CASSQDLSRAGRRRFSTQYF.